This T cell receptor beta chain was identified during a study of Ad26.COV2.S vaccination and SARS-CoV-2 variants. This table comes from immunoSEQ multiplex PCR, and its TCRdb copy is limited to in-frame clones, with some not included. The repertoire consists of under 500,000 clones, with 80% to 95% occurring once and the leading ten covering under 2%. The length of the CDR3 is 12 residues. Germline CDR1 reads SNHLY; CDR2 reads FYNNEI. V lost 7 bases, J lost 7 bases, and 6 bases stayed unmatched. Treatment meaning: roughly 20 received Ad26.COV2.S at low or high dose, single or two shots; about 5 received placebo; per-sample allocation not given. Day 63 after the first injection of vaccine or placebo was the sampling time.

The sample consisted of peripheral blood, taken in a trial of Ad26.COV2.S vaccine versus placebo. This sequence originates from a person aged 18 to 65 who received the Ad26.COV2.S COVID-19 vaccine or a placebo. The V call is TRBV2, the J call TRBJ2-7, with 8 positions matching TRBD1. This CDR3 is CASTQGAPEQYF. The CDR3 coding sequence is TGTGCCAGCACTCAGGGGGCGCCTGAGCAGTACTTC.